This TCR beta chain was identified during a study of regulatory T cells in long-lasting Graves disease. Across the study: Persistent Graves' disease required over 5 years of antithyroid drugs and positive TSH receptor antibodies.

CDR3 size: 14 residues. J lost 5 bases, V lost 6 bases, and 3 bases had no gene match. The time point: persistent/refractory GD, antithyroid drugs over 5 years with positive TRAb. PBMC-derived RNA was used for the TCR library. CDR3 regions were amplified by Arm-PCR using iRepertoire HTBI primers to build TCR beta libraries. Original data processing: Samples collectively showed approximately 62 TRBV and some 14 TRBJ segments. A single record per CDR3 protein comes from TCRdb applying MiXCR to the multiplex PCR reads. The authors' filters were not applied to this entry. The table shows some 340,000 distinct CDR3 sequences, with about 23% occurring only once. This clonotype was seen ten or more times.

This TCR came from a woman aged 40 to 49 with Graves disease. Sequencing was performed on peripheral blood mononuclear cells (PBMCs), taken when the disease was refractory, from a patient treated with antithyroid drugs. The J gene is TRBJ2-2, the V gene TRBV12-3 or TRBV12-4; 10 bases fit TRBD2. The CDR3 bases are TGTGCCAGCAGACTAGCGGGATTAACCGGGGAGCTGTTTTTT. Its protein is CASRLAGLTGELFF.